This is a list of T cell receptor beta chains from one sample in a study of blood T cell repertoires in COVID-19. The protocol was immunoSEQ multiplex PCR, while the TCRdb copy is restricted to in-frame clones and leaves out a portion. The sample has roughly 150,000 clones; 70% to 80% are singletons. The sequencing input was PBMCs or T cells enriched from blood (not recorded which). All receptors come from an older woman in a cohort exposed to, infected with or recovered from COVID-19 (not recorded which). The CDR3 runs from the conserved cysteine through the conserved F or W. The order of the fields is clone size, D gene, V gene, J gene, CDR3 protein, CDR3 DNA. D genes are given only for firm matches. Expanded clones get a size class; other rows say once, few or many, or leave the size out.

size: .; D: .; V: TRBV28; J: TRBJ1-2; CDR3: CASSTHRTDLLYGYTF; DNA: TGTGCCAGCAGCACACACAGGACAGATCTGCTCTATGGCTACACCTTC
size: .; D: TRBD2; V: TRBV19; J: TRBJ2-7; CDR3: CASSEGLAGVTYEQYF; DNA: TGTGCCAGTAGTGAAGGACTAGCGGGGGTAACCTACGAGCAGTACTTC
size: .; D: .; V: TRBV2; J: TRBJ1-1; CDR3: CASKGRTWGTEAFF; DNA: TGTGCCAGCAAGGGGCGCACTTGGGGAACTGAAGCTTTCTTT
size: .; D: .; V: TRBV3-1/TRBV3-2; J: TRBJ2-1; CDR3: CASSQPVTASDYNEQFF; DNA: TGTGCCAGCAGCCAGCCTGTGACAGCGTCCGACTACAATGAGCAGTTCTTC
size: once; D: TRBD1; V: TRBV2; J: TRBJ1-1; CDR3: CASRIWTGENTEAFF; DNA: TGTGCCAGCAGGATATGGACAGGGGAGAACACTGAAGCTTTCTTT
size: .; D: TRBD1; V: TRBV11-2; J: TRBJ1-2; CDR3: CASSFDRAQGYTF; DNA: TGTGCCAGCAGCTTCGACAGGGCTCAGGGCTACACCTTC
size: few; D: TRBD2; V: TRBV6-1; J: TRBJ2-1; CDR3: CASSERTSGSFFYNEQFF; DNA: TGTGCCAGCAGTGAGCGGACTAGCGGGAGCTTTTTCTACAATGAGCAGTTCTTC
size: few; D: TRBD2; V: TRBV7-2; J: TRBJ2-1; CDR3: CASSSPGGPLWNEQFF; DNA: TGTGCCAGCAGCTCCCCGGGAGGGCCTCTTTGGAATGAGCAGTTCTTC
size: .; D: .; V: TRBV10-3; J: TRBJ2-6; CDR3: CAISFSSGANVLTF; DNA: TGTGCCATCAGCTTTAGCTCTGGGGCCAACGTCCTGACTTTC
size: .; D: .; V: TRBV3-1/TRBV3-2; J: TRBJ1-3; CDR3: CASSQRSSGNTIYF; DNA: TGTGCCAGCAGCCAAAGGAGCTCTGGAAACACCATATATTTT
size: .; D: TRBD1; V: TRBV7-2; J: TRBJ1-1; CDR3: CASSLRRGQTEAFF; DNA: TGTGCCAGCAGCTTAAGGAGGGGGCAGACTGAAGCTTTCTTT
size: .; D: TRBD1; V: TRBV19; J: TRBJ1-2; CDR3: CASSETGVEGYTF; DNA: TGTGCCAGTAGTGAAACAGGGGTGGAGGGCTACACCTTC
size: once; D: .; V: TRBV7-3; J: TRBJ2-3; CDR3: CASSLGEDTQYF; DNA: TGTGCCAGCAGCTTAGGGGAGGATACGCAGTATTTT
size: .; D: .; V: TRBV28; J: TRBJ2-7; CDR3: CASSPGYEQYF; DNA: TGTGCCAGCAGCCCAGGGTACGAGCAGTACTTC
size: .; D: TRBD2; V: TRBV11-2; J: TRBJ2-7; CDR3: CASSSLAGVSYEQYF; DNA: TGTGCCAGCAGTTCCTTAGCGGGAGTCTCCTACGAGCAGTACTTC
size: .; D: .; V: TRBV13; J: TRBJ2-5; CDR3: CASSPPGLGGTQYF; DNA: TGTGCCAGCAGCCCCCCCGGGTTGGGAGGGACCCAGTACTTC